These 5 T cell receptor beta chains were sequenced from one sample in a study of T cell repertoires in cytomegalovirus infection (dated by TCRdb to between 2017 and 2020). The sample was run on an Illumina HiSeq 1500. TCRdb trimmed the raw reads at Q25, called clones with MiXCR and kept productive beta chains. Rows are unified per CDR3 protein, each entry keeping the most common DNA and genes. Within this sample are over 200,000 distinct CDR3 sequences, with roughly an eighth of them counted one time only. Around 8.7% of the sample lies in the top ten. The sequenced material came from PBMCs. These receptors all stem from a human donor in good health (CMV status not recorded). Some clones in this sample may be carry-over from other donors' samples.

Comments on this clonotype: Being one base from a much bigger clone, this may be a read error. V usage is TRBV7-3 and J usage is TRBJ2-3; possibly TRBD1 or TRBD2 for D (6 bases each). Germline CDR1 SGHTA, CDR2 FQGTGA. CDR3 length equals 14 residues. CDR3 DNA sequence: TGTGCCAGCAGCCTTTTCGGGGGCACAGATATGCAGTATTTT. It translates to CASSLFGGTDMQYF.

At least ten counts were recorded for this clonotype. This chain connects TRBV7-2 to TRBJ2-7; no clear D gene. This CDR3 has 12 amino acids. CDR1 and CDR2 from the germline V gene are SGHTA and FQGNSA. V dropped 4 bases and J dropped 5 bases, with 9 bases sitting between them. CDR3 coding DNA: TGTGCCAGCAGCTCCCGGTGGAACGAGCAGTACTTC. Protein product: CASSSRWNEQYF.

This clonotype was seen only a few times. The J gene is TRBJ1-2, the V gene TRBV20-1; D call uncertain. Germline lookup yields CDR1 DFQATT and CDR2 SNEGSKA (reference sequence). V lost 3 bases and J 4 bases, leaving 9 bases between the germline ends. The CDR3 loop spans 12 amino acids. The CDR3 region has the DNA TGCAGTGCTAGGCAGGTCAGCTATGGCTACACCTTC. It codes for CSARQVSYGYTF.

This clonotype has a count of ten or more. This chain connects TRBV7-9 to TRBJ2-7, with D perhaps assigned TRBD1 or TRBD2 (5 bases each). V gave up 2 bases and J gave up 0 bases, with 14 bases separating them. The germline CDR1 and CDR2 sequences are SEHNR and FQNEAQ (reference sequence). The CDR3 has 16 amino acids. This CDR3 reads CASSLLRGQLSYEQYF. DNA for the CDR3: TGTGCCAGCAGCTTACTACGGGGCCAACTCTCCTACGAGCAGTACTTC.

This rearrangement joins TRBV29-1 to TRBJ2-1, with 7 bases lining up with TRBD2. CDR1 and CDR2 (germline): SQVTM, ANQGSEA. The ends lost 7 bases at V and 3 bases at J; junction bases unmatched: 12. This CDR3 has 15 amino acids. The CDR3 spells CSGKGTSDLYNEQFF. The CDR3 DNA follows: TGCAGCGGAAAGGGTACTAGCGACCTCTACAATGAGCAGTTCTTC.